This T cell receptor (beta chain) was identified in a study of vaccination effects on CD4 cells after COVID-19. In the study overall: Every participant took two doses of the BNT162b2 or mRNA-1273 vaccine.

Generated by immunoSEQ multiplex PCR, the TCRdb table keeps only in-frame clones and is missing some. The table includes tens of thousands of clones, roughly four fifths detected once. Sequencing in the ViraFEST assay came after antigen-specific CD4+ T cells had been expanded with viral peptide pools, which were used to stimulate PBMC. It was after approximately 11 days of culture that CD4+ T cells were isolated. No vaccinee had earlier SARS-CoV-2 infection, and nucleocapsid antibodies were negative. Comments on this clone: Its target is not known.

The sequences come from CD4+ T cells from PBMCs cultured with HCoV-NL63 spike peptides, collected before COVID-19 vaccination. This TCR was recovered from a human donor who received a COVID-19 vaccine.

The CDR3 spells CSASPQRTQETQYF. CDR3 in DNA: TGCAGTGCTAGTCCCCAGCGGACCCAAGAGACCCAGTACTTC. The V call is TRBV20-1, the J call TRBJ2-5; D possibly corresponds to TRBD2 (5 bases). Germline CDR1 is DFQATT and CDR2 is SNEGSKA (reference sequence). The CDR3 runs 14 residues. The V end was cut by 3 bases, the J end by 1 base, with 12 bases between.